The 7 T cell receptor beta chains in this list originate from one sample, sequenced in a study of human CD8 memory T cell subsets (dated by TCRdb to 2020 to 2022). A Human TCR Profiling Kit was used to prepare UMI-labeled 5' RACE TCRbeta libraries. The reads, reprocessed by TCRdb, yield one row per CDR3 protein sequence and no DNA. For this sample, the table gives just under 7,500 distinct CDR3 sequences. The ten most abundant clones make up over 20% of the sample. The material sequenced was CD8+ T cells from PBMCs. The receptors were gathered from a human donor in good health.

V is TRBV4-1 and J is TRBJ2-1; TCRdb's D call of TRBD1 is untestable without DNA. Germline CDR1 MGHRA, CDR2 YSYEKL. CDR3 length: 16 residues. The CDR3 loop reads CASSQDETGRYNEQFF.

The chain carries TRBV5-5 and TRBJ2-7; TCRdb indicates TRBD1, and absent DNA this call remains unverified. Germline V gives CDR1 SGHKS, CDR2 YYEKEE (reference sequence). The CDR3 has 15 amino acids. CDR3 sequence: CASSFGGILGDEQYF.

This chain links TRBV29-1 with TRBJ2-7; TCRdb proposes TRBD2, but this gene call is untestable without DNA. This CDR3 contains 15 residues. CDR1 and CDR2 (germline): SQVTM, ANQGSEA. The chain's CDR3 is CSVEGTGTRVYEQYF.

J is TRBJ1-4 and V is TRBV15; absent DNA, TCRdb's TRBD1 call cannot be checked. The CDR3 has 17 residues. Germline CDR1 reads LNHNV; CDR2 reads YYDKDF (reference sequence). The CDR3 spells CATSKGQGAGSNEKLFF.

The J gene is TRBJ2-2, the V gene TRBV28; the TRBD2 assignment by TCRdb is unverifiable without DNA. The CDR3 is 15 residues long. CDR1 MDHEN and CDR2 SYDVKM come from the germline V gene. The CDR3 loop reads CASSFLSRETGELFF.

The V and J genes are TRBV3-1 and TRBJ2-7; TCRdb lists TRBD1, though no DNA is available to test this call. The germline gives CDR1 LGHDT, CDR2 YNNKEL (reference sequence). This CDR3 comprises 16 residues. CDR3 amino acids: CASSQDLWGFRDEQYF.

J is TRBJ2-1 and V is TRBV4-3; the TRBD1 assignment by TCRdb is unverifiable without DNA. The CDR3 contains 16 residues. Germline V gives CDR1 LGHNA, CDR2 YSLEER. This CDR3 is CASSQEGQGSYNEQFF.